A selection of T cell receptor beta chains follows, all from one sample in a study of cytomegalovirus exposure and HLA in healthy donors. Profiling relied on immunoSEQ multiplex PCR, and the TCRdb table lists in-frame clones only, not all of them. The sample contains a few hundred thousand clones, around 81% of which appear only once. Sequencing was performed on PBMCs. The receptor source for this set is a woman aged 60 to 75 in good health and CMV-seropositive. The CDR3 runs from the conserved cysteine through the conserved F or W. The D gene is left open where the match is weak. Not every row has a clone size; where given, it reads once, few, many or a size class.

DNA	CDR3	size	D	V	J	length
TGTGCCAGCAGTTTGGGACTAGCGGACTACAATGAGCAGTTCTTC	CASSLGLADYNEQFF	NA	TRBD2	TRBV6-5	TRBJ2-1	15
TGTGCCAGTAGTATCCGGGACAGGGGGGAAGAGCAGTACTTC	CASSIRDRGEEQYF	NA	TRBD1	TRBV19	TRBJ2-7	14
TGTGCCAGTTCCTTCGGGGGGAACTCTGGAAACACCATATATTTT	CASSFGGNSGNTIYF	NA	NA	TRBV19	TRBJ1-3	15
TGCGCCAGCAGAGAAGCGGTGAACACCGGGGAGCTGTTTTTT	CASREAVNTGELFF	NA	NA	TRBV5-1	TRBJ2-2	14
TGTGCCAGCAGTTACGGGACAGGCGCAACCTACGAGCAGTACTTC	CASSYGTGATYEQYF	NA	TRBD1	TRBV6-5	TRBJ2-7	15
TGCGCCAGCACCGATACTAGACAGGGGGCTTACGAGCAGTACTTC	CASTDTRQGAYEQYF	NA	TRBD1	TRBV5-1	TRBJ2-7	15
TGCGCCACCCAATTTACAGGGAATCAGCCCCAGCATTTT	CATQFTGNQPQHF	NA	NA	TRBV10-1	TRBJ1-5	13
TGTGCCAGCAGTTTATCAGGACAGTTAAATGAAAAACTGTTTTTT	CASSLSGQLNEKLFF	NA	NA	TRBV28	TRBJ1-4	15
TGTGCCAGCAGTTTATTTGGGACACGCTACGAGCAGTACTTC	CASSLFGTRYEQYF	NA	NA	TRBV28	TRBJ2-7	14
TGTGCCATCAGTGCCCAAAATGAGCAGTTCTTC	CAISAQNEQFF	NA	NA	TRBV10-3	TRBJ2-1	11
TGTGCCAGCACTCCGGGGGTACGGCCCCAGCATTTT	CASTPGVRPQHF	NA	NA	TRBV2	TRBJ1-5	12
TGTGCCAGCAGCCCGGGGACTAGCGGGACCTACAATGAGCAGTTCTTC	CASSPGTSGTYNEQFF	NA	TRBD2	TRBV5-4	TRBJ2-1	16
TGTGCCAGCAGTGACTCGGGAAGGGGGAACACCGGGGAGCTGTTTTTT	CASSDSGRGNTGELFF	NA	NA	TRBV6-4	TRBJ2-2	16
TGTGCCAGCACTAACCGGGACAGGCGGATCTTC	CASTNRDRRIF	once	TRBD1	TRBV28	TRBJ2-1	11
TGTGCCAGTAGTCTAGGGGGGCCCAGCACTGAAGCTTTCTTT	CASSLGGPSTEAFF	NA	NA	TRBV19	TRBJ1-1	14
TGTGCCAGCAGTGAGGCGGAGAACACTGAAGCTTTCTTT	CASSEAENTEAFF	NA	NA	TRBV2	TRBJ1-1	13
TGTGCCAGCAAAAAAATGACACTAAGGGGCACTGAAGCTTTCTTT	CASKKMTLRGTEAFF	few	NA	TRBV6-5	TRBJ1-1	15
TGCGCCAGCAGCCACCGATACAGGGGGACCACAAATGAGCAGTTCTTC	CASSHRYRGTTNEQFF	NA	TRBD1	TRBV4-1	TRBJ2-1	16